This paragraph covers one T cell receptor beta chain sequence. Trimming stripped 3 bases from V and 7 bases from J, with 6 bases between. CDR3 size: 11 residues. This entry belongs to a study of blood T cell repertoires in COVID-19. Sequenced by immunoSEQ multiplex PCR; TCRdb stores in-frame clones only, minus some. The sample includes about 240,000 clones, about four fifths of them seen just once. V and J are TRBV12-3 or TRBV12-4 and TRBJ1-1; D gene ambiguous. The clonotype was recovered from a woman under 30 with acute or convalescent COVID-19. The specimen was peripheral blood. The CDR3 sequence: CASSFGGEAFF. The CDR3 DNA reads TGTGCCAGCAGTTTCGGAGGTGAAGCTTTCTTT.